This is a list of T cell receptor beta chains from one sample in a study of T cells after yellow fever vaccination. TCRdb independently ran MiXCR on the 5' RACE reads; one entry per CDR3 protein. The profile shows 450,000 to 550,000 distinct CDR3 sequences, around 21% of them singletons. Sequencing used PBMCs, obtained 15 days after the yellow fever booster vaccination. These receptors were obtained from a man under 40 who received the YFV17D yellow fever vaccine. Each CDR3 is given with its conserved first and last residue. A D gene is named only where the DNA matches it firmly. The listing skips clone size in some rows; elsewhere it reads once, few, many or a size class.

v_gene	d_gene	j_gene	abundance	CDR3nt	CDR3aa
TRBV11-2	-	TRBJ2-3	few	TGTGCCAGCAGCTTAGAACGTAGCGGAAGAGATACGCAGTATTTT	CASSLERSGRDTQYF
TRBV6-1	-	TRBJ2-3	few	TGTGCCGCCCGACCAGGGGGCACAGATACGCAGTATTTT	CAARPGGTDTQYF
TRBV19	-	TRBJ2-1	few	TGTGCCAGTAGTACCTTACTAGCAACCTACAATGAGCAGTTCTTC	CASSTLLATYNEQFF
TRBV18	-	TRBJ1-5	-	TGTGCCAGCTCACTGGCAGAAGATCAGCCCCAGCATTTT	CASSLAEDQPQHF
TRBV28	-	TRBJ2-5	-	TGTGCCAGCAGTTTACCCCAGGGATGGGACCTGAGTAGCGCGGAGACCCAGTACTTC	CASSLPQGWDLSSAETQYF
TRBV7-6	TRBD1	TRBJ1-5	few	TGTGCCAGCAGCTTGCAGGGGGCTAGTCAGCCCCAGCATTTT	CASSLQGASQPQHF
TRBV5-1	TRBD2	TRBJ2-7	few	TGCGCCAGCAGCTTTCTAGCGGGAGGGAAAGAGCAGTACTTC	CASSFLAGGKEQYF
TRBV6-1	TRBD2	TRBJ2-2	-	TGTGCCAGCACCATGACTAGCGGGAGGGCCTTTTCCTGGGAGCTGTTTTTT	CASTMTSGRAFSWELFF
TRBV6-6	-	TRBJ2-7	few	TGTGCCAGCAGTCCCCTGGGGGTGGGCGAGCAGTACTTC	CASSPLGVGEQYF
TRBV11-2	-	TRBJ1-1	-	TGTGCCAGCAGCTCCCATGGGACTCGCAACACTGAAGCTTTCTTT	CASSSHGTRNTEAFF
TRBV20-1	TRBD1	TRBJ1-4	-	TGCAGTGCTATACAGGGGGCGAATACTAATGAAAAACTGTTTTTT	CSAIQGANTNEKLFF
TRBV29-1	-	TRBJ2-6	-	TGCAGCGCAGATTCTGGGGCCAACGTCCTGACTTTC	CSADSGANVLTF
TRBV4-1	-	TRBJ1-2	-	TGCGCCAGCAGCCAAGTGCCAGAAGCTAACTATGGCTACACCTTC	CASSQVPEANYGYTF
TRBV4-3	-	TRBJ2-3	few	TGCGCCAGCAGCTACGGGTTATCTAGCACAGATACGCAGTATTTT	CASSYGLSSTDTQYF
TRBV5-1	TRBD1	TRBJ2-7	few	TGCGCCAGCAGCTTAGGGCCGACAGGGTCCGACTACGAGCAGTACTTC	CASSLGPTGSDYEQYF
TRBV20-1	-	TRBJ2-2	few	TGCAGTGCCAACCTAGCGAACCTTAACACCGGGGAGCTGTTTTTT	CSANLANLNTGELFF
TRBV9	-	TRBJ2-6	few	TGTGCCAGCAGCGTATCAAGGGCAGGGGCCAACGTCCTGACTTTC	CASSVSRAGANVLTF
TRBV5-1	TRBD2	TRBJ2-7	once	TGCGCCAGCAGCTACAACAAAGCCGGGACTAGCGGGAGAGTTCTGCGAGGCTCCTACGAGCAGTACTTC	CASSYNKAGTSGRVLRGSYEQYF
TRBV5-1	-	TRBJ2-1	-	TGCGCCAGGTCCTTCAATGAGCAGTTCTTC	CARSFNEQFF
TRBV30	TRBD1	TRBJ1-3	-	TGTGCCTGCCGGGACAGGGGTTTCACTGGAAACACCATATATTTT	CACRDRGFTGNTIYF
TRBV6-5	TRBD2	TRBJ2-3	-	TGTGCCAGCAGAACTTTCGGGACTAGCGGGTTAGATACGCAGTATTTT	CASRTFGTSGLDTQYF
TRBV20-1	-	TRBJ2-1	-	TGCAGTGCTAGAGAACAGGTTGGGGGGCAGTTCTTC	CSAREQVGGQFF
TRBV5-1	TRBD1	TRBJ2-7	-	TGCGCCAGCAGCCAGGGGGCTAGCGCAACCTACGAGCAGTACTTC	CASSQGASATYEQYF
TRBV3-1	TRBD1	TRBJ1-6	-	TGTGTCAGCAGCCACGGACAGGGGGAATCACCCCTCCACTTT	CVSSHGQGESPLHF
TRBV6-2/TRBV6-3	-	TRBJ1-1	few	TGTGCCAGCAGTTACGCAGGGACGAACACTGAAGCTTTCTTT	CASSYAGTNTEAFF
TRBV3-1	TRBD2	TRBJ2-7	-	TGTGCCTCCTGCCAAGACCCACTAGCGGGAGGCGAGCAGTACTTC	CASCQDPLAGGEQYF
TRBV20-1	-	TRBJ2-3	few	TGCAGTGCTAGAGATTGGCTAGCCCCGGATACGCAGTATTTT	CSARDWLAPDTQYF